This entry lists 31 T cell receptor beta chains sequenced from one sample in a study of metastatic and nonmetastatic thyroid tumors. Not a single patient had been given any form of treatment at any point before undergoing thyroid surgery. MiXCR re-clonotyped the PCR reads for TCRdb. The repertoire consists of some 10,000 clones, with 20% to 30% occurring once and the leading ten covering approximately 9.4%. Sequences were obtained from tumor tissue. The source is a female donor with papillary thyroid cancer or a benign thyroid nodule (not recorded which). Some clones in this sample may be carry-over from other donors' samples.

The genes are TRBV12-3 or TRBV12-4 and TRBJ1-2; TRBD1 agrees at 10 bases. There are 15 residues in the CDR3. J was trimmed by 4 bases and V by 5 bases; bases with no gene match: 7. The CDR3 spells CASSPDRGHGYGYTF. CDR3 in DNA: TGTGCCAGCAGTCCCGACAGGGGGCACGGCTATGGCTACACCTTC.

There are a few counts of this clone. The chain links TRBV6-2 or TRBV6-3 to TRBJ2-2; 16 bases agree with TRBD2. CDR3 length: 18 residues. V lost 10 bases to trimming and J lost 4 bases; unmatched junction nucleotides: 12. CDR1 and CDR2 (germline): MNHEY, SVGEGT. The CDR3 bases are TGTGCCACTGGGACTAGCGGGAGGGGGGGTCGGGGCACCGGGGAGCTGTTTTTT. Its translation is CATGTSGRGGRGTGELFF.

This chain joins TRBV4-1 and TRBJ1-2; D is perhaps TRBD1 (5 bases). Germline V gene sequence: CDR1 MGHRA, CDR2 YSYEKL. CDR3 length equals 16 residues. Deletions cut 3 bases from V and 5 bases from J, with 19 bases between. The CDR3 is CASSQVNTGQIYGYTF. The CDR3 DNA reads as TGCGCCAGCAGCCAGGTAAACACGGGGCAAATATATGGCTACACCTTC.

CDR3 nucleotides: TGTGCCTGGAGTATCGGACAGGCGGGCTCTGGAAACACCATATATTTT. It yields the protein CAWSIGQAGSGNTIYF. The V gene is TRBV30, the J gene TRBJ1-3, with 7 bases matching TRBD1. There are 16 residues in the CDR3. Trimming took 2 bases from V and 0 from J; bases not matched to a gene: 7. Looked up from germline, CDR1 is GTSNPN and CDR2 is SVGIG (reference sequence).

This clone was observed at least ten times. The chain carries TRBV4-1 and TRBJ1-5; tentative D call: TRBD1 (6 bases). This CDR3 spans 15 amino acids. Germline CDR1 reads MGHRA; CDR2 reads YSYEKL. Trimming took off 1 base at V and 7 bases at J, with 14 bases between the two ends. CDR3 sequence: CASSQGQVSGQPQHF. The CDR3 DNA reads TGCGCCAGCAGCCAAGGACAGGTCTCTGGACAGCCCCAGCATTTT.

In its sample, this clone was seen a few times. The chain couples TRBV28 to TRBJ2-2; TRBD2 matches at 12 bases. The CDR3 is 15 amino acids. Trimming took 6 bases from V and 5 from J; bases not matched to a gene: 4. Looked up from germline, CDR1 is MDHEN and CDR2 is SYDVKM. CDR3 DNA sequence: TGTGCCAGCAGGGGGACTAGCGGGTATACCGGGGAGCTGTTTTTT. Translated: CASRGTSGYTGELFF. Supplemented by reference TRBV28 and TRBJ2-2, the full variable domain reads DVKVTQSSRYLVKRTGEKVFLECVQDMDHENMFWYRQDPGLGLRLIYFSYDVKMKEKGDIPEGYSVSREKKERFSLILESASTNQTSMYLCASRGTSGYTGELFFGEGSRLTVL.

This clone ranks as medium-sized. The V call is TRBV27, the J call TRBJ2-3; 8 bases are a match to TRBD2. The CDR3 covers 13 residues. Germline loops: CDR1 MNHEY, CDR2 SMNVEV (reference sequence). Germline trimming cut 5 bases from V and 7 bases from J; bases unmatched to any gene: 5. CDR3 amino acids: CASSRREGYTQYF. CDR3 nucleotide sequence: TGTGCCAGCAGTCGACGGGAGGGATATACGCAGTATTTT.

V usage is TRBV19 and J usage is TRBJ1-2; D uncertain. Germline-derived CDR1 and CDR2 are LNHDA and SQIVND (reference sequence). The CDR3 has 13 residues. V was cut by 7 bases and J by 3 bases, with 12 bases left in between. CDR3 residues: CASTPAVDYGYTF. DNA of the CDR3: TGTGCCAGTACCCCCGCCGTGGACTATGGCTACACCTTC.

This clone has only a few counts. V gene TRBV6-1 combines with J gene TRBJ2-7; 9 bases are shared with TRBD2. CDR3 length: 14 amino acids. Per germline, CDR1 MNHNS and CDR2 SASEGT. V trimming: 2 bases; J trimming: 3 bases; junction bases outside the gene matches: 2. CDR3 coding DNA: TGTGCCAGCAGTGAACTAGCGGGGTTCTACGAGCAGTACTTC. Amino acid sequence: CASSELAGFYEQYF.

The table lists this clone with many counts. The chain joins TRBV6-2 or TRBV6-3 to TRBJ1-1; possible D gene TRBD1, 5 bases. The CDR3 contains 13 residues. V was pared by 2 bases and J by 5 bases, with 9 bases between. Germline loops: CDR1 MNHEY, CDR2 SVGEGT. The CDR3 loop is CASSYGGGTEAFF. CDR3 bases: TGTGCCAGCAGTTACGGGGGAGGGACTGAAGCTTTCTTT.

The chain uses TRBV5-6 and TRBJ1-6, with TRBD1 matching 10 bases. Germline V lookup: CDR1 SGHDT, CDR2 YYEEEE. J gave up 3 bases and V 4 bases, and 4 bases lay outside the gene matches. This CDR3 contains 16 residues. The CDR3 bases are TGTGCCAGCAGCGAGGACAGGGGGTACTATAATTCACCCCTCCACTTT. The encoded protein is CASSEDRGYYNSPLHF.

The chain couples TRBV19 to TRBJ1-2; perhaps TRBD1 as D (5 bases). This CDR3 is 15 amino acids long. Germline V lookup: CDR1 LNHDA, CDR2 SQIVND (reference sequence). V dropped 3 bases and J dropped 3 bases, with 14 bases sitting between them. The CDR3 sequence is CASSIRTWGDYGYTF. CDR3 DNA: TGTGCCAGTAGTATCCGGACATGGGGCGACTATGGCTACACCTTC. The full variable domain, rest sourced from reference TRBV19 and TRBJ1-2, is DGGITQSPKYLFRKEGQNVTLSCEQNLNHDAMYWYRQDPGQGLRLIYYSQIVNDFQKGDIAEGYSVSREKKESFPLTVTSAQKNPTAFYLCASSIRTWGDYGYTFGSGTRLTVV.

Ten or more counts support this clone. The chain recombines TRBV3-1 with TRBJ2-4, with D uncertain. CDR3 length: 12 amino acids. The germline V and J ends were trimmed by 2 bases and 8 bases, with 7 bases remaining between them. Germline-derived CDR1 and CDR2 are LGHDT and YNNKEL (reference sequence). CDR3 in amino acids: CASSQLGYIQYF. The CDR3 DNA reads as TGTGCCAGCAGCCAACTGGGTTACATTCAGTACTTC.

J is TRBJ1-2 and V is TRBV6-1, with TRBD1 identical over 8 bases. This CDR3 is 15 amino acids long. V shed 3 bases and J 1 base; nucleotides not matched to a gene: 4. Germline CDR1 and CDR2: MNHNS and SASEGT. In DNA, the CDR3 is TGTGCCAGCAGTGACCTTGACAGGGGTAACTATGGCTACACCTTC. This encodes CASSDLDRGNYGYTF.

This clone appeared a few times. The chain has TRBV27 and TRBJ1-1; D possibly corresponds to TRBD1 (6 bases). V gave up 6 bases and J gave up 1 base, with 12 bases separating them. CDR1 is MNHEY, CDR2 SMNVEV, per germline (reference sequence). The CDR3 length is 14 residues. Here the CDR3 DNA reads TGTGCCAGCAGGATACAGGGCACGAACACTGAAGCTTTCTTT. Translated: CASRIQGTNTEAFF.

This clone has only a few counts. The chain has TRBV6-1 and TRBJ1-1; 7 positions agree with TRBD1. The CDR3 is 14 amino acids. With 10 bases clipped from V and 6 bases from J, the junction kept 14 bases outside the gene matches. Germline assignment: CDR1 MNHNS and CDR2 SASEGT. The CDR3 DNA reads TGTGCCATACCTTCGGACAGGAGTCCCTCTGAAGCTTTCTTT. This translates into CAIPSDRSPSEAFF.

The table lists this clone with a few counts. The CDR3 DNA follows: TGTGCCAGTAGTTCAGTCTTCTACGAGCAGTACTTC. It codes for CASSSVFYEQYF. The gene calls are TRBV19 and TRBJ2-7; D uncertain. Germline V gene sequence: CDR1 LNHDA, CDR2 SQIVND (reference sequence). V dropped 5 bases and J dropped 3 bases, with 8 bases sitting between them. The length of the CDR3 is 12 residues.

The chain uses TRBV27 and TRBJ2-7; maybe TRBD1 (6 bases). Germline CDR1 MNHEY, CDR2 SMNVEV (reference sequence). The CDR3 length is 13 residues. V was trimmed by 3 bases and J by 0 bases, leaving 6 bases between them. CDR3 region: CASSLGHSYEQYF. CDR3 DNA sequence: TGTGCCAGCAGTTTGGGACACTCCTACGAGCAGTACTTC.

This clone appeared a few times. The chain links TRBV27 to TRBJ1-1, with unresolved D. The CDR3 has 14 amino acids. In germline, CDR1 is MNHEY, CDR2 SMNVEV (reference sequence). Trimming pared 2 bases from V and 1 base from J, leaving 8 bases between. CDR3 coding DNA: TGTGCCAGCAGTTTAAGGAGACAGAACACTGAAGCTTTCTTT. Amino acid sequence: CASSLRRQNTEAFF.

The chain couples TRBV30 to TRBJ1-5; D possibly corresponds to TRBD1 (6 bases). CDR3 length equals 17 residues. CDR1 and CDR2 from the germline V gene are GTSNPN and SVGIG (reference sequence). Trimming removed 3 bases at V and 1 base at J, with 19 bases between. The CDR3 region has the DNA TGTGCCTGGAGCCGCGGACAGCCGGGTTTGAGCAATCAGCCCCAGCATTTT. It codes for CAWSRGQPGLSNQPQHF. The whole variable domain, remainder taken from reference TRBV30 and TRBJ1-5, is SQTIHQWPATLVQPVGSPLSLECTVEGTSNPNLYWYRQAAGRGLQLLFYSVGIGQISSEVPQNLSASRPQDRQFILSSKKLLLSDSGFYLCAWSRGQPGLSNQPQHFGDGTRLSIL.

CDR3 nucleotides: TGTGCCAGCAGTTACTCAGGGGCCAGCTCCTACGAGCAGTACTTC. It encodes CASSYSGASSYEQYF. The rearrangement links TRBV6-6 to TRBJ2-7; possibly TRBD1 for D (5 bases). This CDR3 spans 15 amino acids. V lost 0 bases and J lost 0, with 9 bases in between. The germline V gene encodes CDR1 MNHNY and CDR2 SVGAGI (reference sequence).

Sample share makes this clone medium-sized. This chain links TRBV10-3 with TRBJ2-5; TRBD1 matches 10 bases. The CDR3 runs 16 residues. The trim removed 5 bases at V and 4 bases at J, leaving 10 bases unmatched. Germline V lookup: CDR1 ENHRY, CDR2 SYGVKD. CDR3 amino acids: CAISSTGDRGLETQYF. Written as DNA, the CDR3 is TGTGCCATCAGTTCTACCGGTGACAGGGGGCTAGAGACCCAGTACTTC.

This clone showed up just a few times. The rearrangement links TRBV28 to TRBJ2-1; tentatively, D is TRBD1 or TRBD2 (5 bases each). The V gene lost 6 bases and the J gene lost 1 base, with 10 bases spanning the gap. Germline values: CDR1 MDHEN, CDR2 SYDVKM. This CDR3 is 14 amino acids long. This chain's CDR3 is CASSWGPSYNEQFF. Here the CDR3 DNA reads TGTGCCAGCAGCTGGGGACCTTCCTACAATGAGCAGTTCTTC. The full variable domain, in which reference TRBV28 and TRBJ2-1 provide the parts outside the CDR3, is DVKVTQSSRYLVKRTGEKVFLECVQDMDHENMFWYRQDPGLGLRLIYFSYDVKMKEKGDIPEGYSVSREKKERFSLILESASTNQTSMYLCASSWGPSYNEQFFGPGTRLTVL.

This rearrangement joins TRBV11-2 to TRBJ2-1; 8 positions agree with TRBD2. CDR1 is SGHAT, CDR2 FQNNGV, per germline. With V trimmed by 5 bases and J by 2 bases, 5 bases remained unmatched. This CDR3 has 15 residues. CDR3 residues: CASSPPGLAYNEQFF. The CDR3 DNA sequence: TGTGCCAGCAGCCCACCGGGACTAGCCTACAATGAGCAGTTCTTC.

A note on this clone: A read error is likely, as this CDR3 ends without the conserved phenylalanine or tryptophan. This chain joins TRBV11-1 and TRBJ2-7; TRBD1 matches at 9 bases. This CDR3 comprises 19 residues. Looked up from germline, CDR1 is SGHAT and CDR2 is FQDESV (reference sequence). Trimming at V came to 2 bases and at J to 0 bases, leaving 14 bases not matched to a gene. In nucleotides, the CDR3 is TGTGCCAGCAGCTTAACTATATCCGGGACAGGGCCTCTCTCCTACGAGCAGTACTCC. It yields the protein CASSLTISGTGPLSYEQYS.

The table lists this clone with a few counts. The genes are TRBV30 and TRBJ2-3, with 7 positions matching TRBD1. This CDR3 has 13 amino acids. V shed 7 bases, J shed 2 bases, and the junction held 6 bases outside the gene matches. The V gene's germline CDR1 is GTSNPN and CDR2 SVGIG (reference sequence). The CDR3 region is CASPDRATDTQYF. The CDR3 DNA reads as TGTGCCTCACCAGACAGGGCCACAGATACGCAGTATTTT. The entire variable domain, with the rest obtained from reference TRBV30 and TRBJ2-3, is as follows: SQTIHQWPATLVQPVGSPLSLECTVEGTSNPNLYWYRQAAGRGLQLLFYSVGIGQISSEVPQNLSASRPQDRQFILSSKKLLLSDSGFYLCASPDRATDTQYFGPGTRLTVL.

This clone counts as medium-sized. The V and J genes are TRBV2 and TRBJ2-7; TRBD2 might be the D (5 bases). The germline gives CDR1 SNHLY, CDR2 FYNNEI. V lost 6 bases and J 3 bases, leaving 9 bases between the germline ends. The CDR3 runs to 12 residues. CDR3: CASRAGYYEQYF. In nucleotides, the CDR3 is TGTGCCAGCAGGGCGGGTTACTACGAGCAGTACTTC.

This clone was counted ten times or more. This sequence joins TRBV5-6 and TRBJ2-1; 13 nucleotides align to TRBD2. The V and J ends lost 2 bases and 8 bases, in that order; junction bases with no gene match: 1. This CDR3 contains 14 residues. Germline values: CDR1 SGHDT, CDR2 YYEEEE. The CDR3 nucleotides are TGTGCCAGCAGCTTAGGACTAGCGGGAGATGAGCAGTTCTTC. This sequence encodes CASSLGLAGDEQFF.

V usage is TRBV12-3 or TRBV12-4 and J usage is TRBJ2-1, with 11 positions matching TRBD2. This CDR3 comprises 14 residues. The V segment lost 7 bases and the J segment 5 bases; nucleotides outside the gene matches: 4. CDR3 nucleotides: TGTGCCAGCACCGCGACTAGCGGGGACAATGAGCAGTTCTTC. Its protein is CASTATSGDNEQFF.

The rearrangement links TRBV20-1 to TRBJ1-1, with 7 bases that match TRBD1. This CDR3 region has 14 residues. After removal of 3 bases from V and 8 bases from J, the junction contained 12 bases not matched to a gene. Per the germline V gene, CDR1 is DFQATT and CDR2 is SNEGSKA (reference sequence). DNA for the CDR3: TGCAGTGCTAGTCCGGACAGGACGAGCCCCGAAGCTTTCTTT. Protein product: CSASPDRTSPEAFF.

This clone rates as medium-sized. The V call is TRBV24-1, the J call TRBJ2-3; 7 nucleotides align to TRBD1. There are 15 residues in the CDR3. The germline CDR1 and CDR2 sequences are KGHDR and SFDVKD. J gave up 1 base and V 7 bases, and 7 bases lay outside the gene matches. The CDR3 sequence: CATREGAAGTDTQYF. CDR3 nucleotides: TGTGCCACCAGAGAGGGGGCAGCGGGCACAGATACGCAGTATTTT.